The rows below give T cell receptor beta chains drawn from one sample of a study of T cell repertoires in aging, cancer and after chemotherapy. TCRdb redid the calling of the multiplex PCR reads with MiXCR, one entry per CDR3 protein. The table records about 2,200 distinct CDR3 sequences, less than 25% of them present only once. Sequenced material: blood. Every receptor here comes from a human donor with a solid tumor. CDR3s include the opening cysteine and the closing phenylalanine or tryptophan. Fields, in order: D gene, V gene, clone size, J gene, CDR3 protein, CDR3 DNA. The D gene is left open where the match is weak. A row's size may be missing; if present it is once, few, many or a size class.

.,TRBV15,medium-sized,TRBJ2-1,CATSRLDTYNEQFF,TGTGCCACCAGCAGACTTGACACCTACAATGAGCAGTTCTTC
TRBD2,TRBV6-6,medium-sized,TRBJ2-3,CASSPEGGGLYTDTQYF,TGTGCCAGCAGTCCCGAGGGCGGGGGGCTTTACACAGATACGCAGTATTTT
.,TRBV5-6,.,TRBJ1-2,CASSLHGGYTF,TGTGCCAGCAGCTTACATGGGGGCTACACCTTC
.,TRBV11-2,.,TRBJ2-2,CASSGTRAGELFF,TGTGCCAGCAGCGGGACGCGTGCCGGGGAGCTGTTTTTT
.,TRBV30,medium-sized,TRBJ1-2,CAWSGGAGGYTF,TGTGCCTGGAGTGGTGGTGCAGGGGGCTACACCTTC
.,TRBV19,medium-sized,TRBJ1-5,CASSIDQSSNQPQHF,TGTGCCAGTAGTATAGACCAGTCTAGCAATCAGCCCCAGCATTTT
.,TRBV20-1,large,TRBJ2-5,CSARDLLGGLWETQYF,TGCAGTGCTAGAGATCTTTTGGGGGGGCTCTGGGAGACCCAGTACTTC
TRBD1,TRBV27,medium-sized,TRBJ2-7,CASSFGDSPYEQYF,TGTGCCAGCAGTTTCGGGGACAGCCCCTACGAGCAGTACTTC
TRBD1,TRBV18,.,TRBJ2-5,CASSPRDSQQETQYF,TGTGCCAGCTCACCACGGGACAGTCAACAAGAGACCCAGTACTTC
.,TRBV12-3/TRBV12-4,few,TRBJ2-2,CASSFKGRELFF,TGTGCCAGCAGTTTTAAGGGCCGGGAGCTGTTTTTT
TRBD2,TRBV27,few,TRBJ2-3,CASSSRTSGGALLADTQYF,TGTGCCAGCAGTTCGAGGACTAGCGGGGGGGCCCTCCTCGCAGATACGCAGTATTTT
TRBD1,TRBV6-5,medium-sized,TRBJ1-3,CASSSVRTGGNTIYF,TGTGCCAGCAGTTCGGTGAGGACAGGCGGAAACACCATATATTTT
.,TRBV19,medium-sized,TRBJ1-5,CASSDRPDQPQHF,TGTGCCAGTAGTGACAGGCCAGATCAGCCCCAGCATTTT
.,TRBV4-2,few,TRBJ2-7,CASSQMTGTNEQYF,TGTGCCAGCAGCCAAATGACAGGGACTAACGAGCAGTACTTC
.,TRBV29-1,large,TRBJ2-1,CSVEEKRGGYNEQFF,TGCAGCGTTGAAGAAAAGAGAGGAGGATACAATGAGCAGTTCTTC
.,TRBV24-1,few,TRBJ1-5,CAASTGDNQPQHF,TGTGCCGCAAGCACGGGTGACAATCAGCCCCAGCATTTT
TRBD1,TRBV12-3/TRBV12-4,medium-sized,TRBJ1-5,CASSSDRVNQPQHF,TGTGCCAGCAGTTCCGACAGGGTGAATCAGCCCCAGCATTTT
.,TRBV19,medium-sized,TRBJ1-1,CASSTPIQGENTEAFF,TGTGCCAGTAGTACCCCCATACAGGGTGAGAACACTGAAGCTTTCTTT
TRBD1,TRBV6-1,medium-sized,TRBJ2-5,CASSEGQGNHATQYF,TGTGCCAGCAGTGAAGGACAGGGGAACCACGCGACCCAGTACTTC
TRBD1,TRBV7-9,.,TRBJ2-1,CASSPRTGDSSYNEQFF,TGTGCCAGCAGCCCCCGGACAGGGGATAGCTCCTACAATGAGCAGTTCTTC
.,TRBV7-2,.,TRBJ2-5,CASSSPPGGQTQYF,TGTGCCAGCAGTTCCCCCCCCGGGGGGCAGACCCAGTACTTC
.,TRBV5-6,medium-sized,TRBJ1-2,CASSLGTFGGVGYTF,TGTGCCAGCAGCTTGGGGACGTTTGGCGGGGTTGGCTACACCTTC
.,TRBV6-4,medium-sized,TRBJ1-2,CASSDYPMDSGGYTF,TGTGCCAGCAGTGACTATCCGATGGATTCTGGGGGCTACACCTTC
TRBD2,TRBV7-2,few,TRBJ2-5,CASSPVAGGPETQYF,TGTGCCAGCAGCCCTGTAGCGGGGGGGCCGGAGACCCAGTACTTC
.,TRBV18,.,TRBJ2-1,CASSPGNAALTYNEQFF,TGTGCCAGCTCACCAGGTAACGCGGCCCTAACCTACAATGAGCAGTTCTTC
.,TRBV7-2,medium-sized,TRBJ2-7,CASSYLRTYEQYF,TGTGCCAGCAGCTACCTCCGGACCTACGAGCAGTACTTC
TRBD2,TRBV6-4,medium-sized,TRBJ2-3,CASSDSLAGGPDTQYF,TGTGCCAGCAGTGACTCACTAGCGGGGGGGCCAGATACGCAGTATTTT